Following are 26 T cell receptor beta chains from one sample sequenced in a study of T cell responses to AZD1222 COVID-19 vaccine. Assay: immunoSEQ multiplex PCR; the TCRdb copy retains only in-frame clones and omits some. The sample has 50,000 to 60,000 clones, about 90% seen once; the top ten hold roughly 14%. Here the sequenced sample was peripheral blood, taken on day 0 of AZD1222 vaccination. The receptors were sampled from an adult in good health.

This chain joins TRBV3-1 (or the pseudogene TRBV3-2) and TRBJ2-7; D is uncertain. The CDR3 consists of 15 residues. CDR1 and CDR2 from the germline V gene are LGHDT and YNNKEL (reference sequence). The V gene lost 0 bases and the J gene lost 2 bases, with 11 bases spanning the gap. CDR3 bases: TGTGCCAGCAGCCAAGATGCTGGAGATGCCTACGAGCAGTACTTC. It is translated as CASSQDAGDAYEQYF.

This clone is labeled medium-sized (0.01 to 0.1%). V is TRBV4-1 and J is TRBJ1-5; D is ambiguous. CDR1 is MGHRA, CDR2 YSYEKL, per germline. CDR3 length: 15 residues. V was clipped by 4 bases and J by 4 bases, with 14 bases between them. CDR3 sequence: CASSLRTDLNQPQHF. The DNA for the CDR3 is TGCGCCAGCAGCCTAAGGACGGATTTGAATCAGCCCCAGCATTTT.

This clone was detected once. V is TRBV20-1 and J is TRBJ1-5; D is unclear. Germline CDR1 is DFQATT and CDR2 is SNEGSKA (reference sequence). CDR3 length: 11 amino acids. The CDR3 protein is CSPSLDQPQHF. For the CDR3, the DNA is TGCAGCCCCTCCCTCGATCAGCCCCAGCATTTT.

The J gene is TRBJ2-5, the V gene TRBV2; the D is unclear. Trimming left V 2 bases short and J 2 bases short, with 15 bases between. This CDR3 region has 16 residues. Germline CDR1 SNHLY, CDR2 FYNNEI. The CDR3 coding sequence is TGTGCCAGCAGTGAAACGGCCTTGAGAGGTCAAGAGACCCAGTACTTC. It specifies CASSETALRGQETQYF. The entire variable domain, with the rest obtained from reference TRBV2 and TRBJ2-5, is as follows: EPEVTQTPSHQVTQMGQEVILRCVPISNHLYFYWYRQILGQKVEFLVSFYNNEISEKSEIFDDQFSVERPDGSNFTLKIRSTKLEDSAMYFCASSETALRGQETQYFGPGTRLLVL.

This rearrangement joins TRBV30 to TRBJ2-7, with 8 bases that match TRBD1. The CDR3 is 16 amino acids. After removal of 2 bases from V and 1 base from J, the junction contained 10 bases not matched to a gene. Germline loops: CDR1 GTSNPN, CDR2 SVGIG (reference sequence). This chain's CDR3 is CAWSHRGNVISYEQYF. The CDR3 coding sequence is TGTGCCTGGAGTCACAGGGGGAATGTAATTTCCTACGAGCAGTACTTC.

The genes are TRBV7-8 and TRBJ2-4, with a possible D match to TRBD2 (5 bases). CDR1 SGHVS and CDR2 FQNEAQ come from the germline V gene. The V end was cut by 3 bases, the J end by 2 bases, with 17 bases between. CDR3 length equals 17 residues. This CDR3 is CASSFQTPGGSKNIQYF. The CDR3 nucleotides are TGTGCCAGCAGCTTCCAAACCCCAGGAGGCTCCAAAAACATTCAGTACTTC.

This clone turned up a few times. The J gene is TRBJ1-1, the V gene TRBV6-2 or TRBV6-3; the D is unclear. The CDR3 consists of 14 residues. The V gene's germline CDR1 is MNHEY and CDR2 SVGEGT. V lost 6 bases and J lost 1, with 12 bases in between. CDR3 residues: CASSQGRRNTEAFF. CDR3 coding DNA: TGTGCCAGCAGCCAAGGGCGGAGGAACACTGAAGCTTTCTTT.

The chain couples TRBV3-1 (or the pseudogene TRBV3-2) to TRBJ2-7; 9 bases map to TRBD2. Trimming cost V 0 bases and J 3 bases; bases outside gene matches: 6. This CDR3 region has 16 residues. CDR1 is LGHDT and CDR2 is YNNKEL in the germline V gene (reference sequence). CDR3 sequence reads: CASSQDVLAGLYEQYF. CDR3 DNA sequence: TGTGCCAGCAGCCAAGACGTCCTAGCGGGACTCTACGAGCAGTACTTC.

V gene TRBV24-1 combines with J gene TRBJ2-7, with TRBD2 matching 14 bases. Germline CDR1 reads KGHDR; CDR2 reads SFDVKD. The CDR3 is made up of 12 amino acids. Trimming at V came to 10 bases and at J to 5 bases, leaving 0 bases not matched to a gene. The CDR3: CATGLAGDEQYF. In DNA form, the CDR3 reads TGTGCCACGGGACTAGCGGGAGACGAGCAGTACTTC.

This chain links TRBV6-2 or TRBV6-3 with TRBJ2-2, with TRBD1 matching 10 bases. Unmatched junction bases numbered 6, after V lost 5 bases and J lost 6 bases. The CDR3 loop spans 15 amino acids. The germline V gene has CDR1 MNHEY and CDR2 SVGEGT. CDR3 amino acids: CASSPGTGDSGELFF. CDR3 coding DNA: TGTGCCAGCAGTCCCGGGACAGGGGATTCCGGGGAGCTGTTTTTT.

This chain links TRBV19 with TRBJ1-1, with 7 bases aligning to TRBD1. V trimming: 3 bases; J trimming: 2 bases; junction bases outside the gene matches: 3. From germline, CDR1 is LNHDA and CDR2 SQIVND (reference sequence). The CDR3 has 14 amino acids. CDR3 nucleotides: TGTGCCAGTAGTATCGAGGGGGCAAACACTGAAGCTTTCTTT. Amino acid sequence: CASSIEGANTEAFF.

The CDR3 is CASSRGRSSYNEQFF. In DNA, the CDR3 is TGTGCCAGTAGTCGGGGACGGAGCTCCTACAATGAGCAGTTCTTC. The chain uses TRBV19 and TRBJ2-1, with D possibly called TRBD1 or TRBD2 (5 bases each). V lost 5 bases and J 0 bases, leaving 11 bases between the germline ends. Germline CDR1 reads LNHDA; CDR2 reads SQIVND (reference sequence). The length of the CDR3 is 15 residues.

This clone has only a few counts. V usage is TRBV7-6 and J usage is TRBJ2-1; 8 bases match TRBD2. The V and J ends lost 6 bases and 4 bases, in that order; junction bases with no gene match: 5. CDR1 is SGHVS, CDR2 FNYEAQ, per germline. The CDR3 sequence is 14 residues long. CDR3 in DNA: TGTGCCAGCAGTGAGGAGCGGGGGTACAATGAGCAGTTCTTC. Translating it yields CASSEERGYNEQFF.

The V gene is TRBV6-6, the J gene TRBJ2-2, with 10 bases matching TRBD1. Germline CDR1 reads MNHNY; CDR2 reads SVGAGI (reference sequence). V gave up 7 bases and J gave up 7 bases; unmatched junction bases: 6. This CDR3 spans 14 amino acids. The CDR3, as DNA: TGTGCCAGCACCCTGGGACAGGGGAGCGGGGAGCTGTTTTTT. Residues: CASTLGQGSGELFF.

The chain joins TRBV7-3 to TRBJ2-7; D not resolved. Germline CDR1 is SGHTA and CDR2 is FQGTGA. V gave up 2 bases and J gave up 2 bases, with 7 bases separating them. The length of the CDR3 is 13 residues. The chain's CDR3 is CASSLGRTYEQYF. The DNA for the CDR3 is TGTGCCAGCAGCTTAGGGCGGACCTACGAGCAGTACTTC.

The chain uses TRBV5-6 and TRBJ2-7; no clear D. The germline V and J ends were trimmed by 2 bases and 3 bases, with 21 bases remaining between them. The CDR3 length is 17 residues. CDR1 SGHDT and CDR2 YYEEEE come from the germline V gene. In nucleotides, the CDR3 is TGTGCCAGCAGCTTACCCAGGTGGAACCCACTATTCTACGAGCAGTACTTC. It yields the protein CASSLPRWNPLFYEQYF.

This rearrangement joins TRBV15 to TRBJ1-2, with D possibly TRBD1 on 6 matching bases. From germline, CDR1 is LNHNV and CDR2 YYDKDF (reference sequence). Trimming removed 0 bases at V and 11 bases at J, with 22 bases between. This CDR3 is 16 amino acids long. CDR3 protein: CATSRDGGSRDIGYTF. In DNA form, the CDR3 reads TGTGCCACCAGCAGAGATGGGGGCTCTCGGGATATCGGATACACCTTC.

The CDR3 loop reads CASSSLQGRDYEQYF. The CDR3 nucleotides are TGTGCCAGCAGCTCGCTACAGGGGAGAGACTACGAGCAGTACTTC. The V and J genes are TRBV11-2 and TRBJ2-7, with 7 nucleotides matching TRBD1. Trimming took 4 bases from V and 3 from J; bases not matched to a gene: 9. The germline CDR1 and CDR2 sequences are SGHAT and FQNNGV. This CDR3 region has 15 residues.

This clone was seen a single time. This chain joins TRBV19 and TRBJ1-1; 7 bases map to TRBD1. CDR3 size: 18 residues. Germline lookup yields CDR1 LNHDA and CDR2 SQIVND (reference sequence). V was clipped by 4 bases and J by 0 bases; unmatched bases: 14. CDR3 coding DNA: TGTGCCAGTAGTACCCGGGACAGCCGTAGGAAAATGAACACTGAAGCTTTCTTT. Translating it yields CASSTRDSRRKMNTEAFF.

The J gene is TRBJ2-7, the V gene TRBV5-6; weak D call: TRBD1 (6 bases). Germline V gene sequence: CDR1 SGHDT, CDR2 YYEEEE. With 4 bases removed from V and 4 bases from J, the gap between germline ends came to 15 bases. CDR3 length equals 14 residues. CDR3 loop: CASSGSGTPYEQYF. DNA for the CDR3: TGTGCCAGCAGCGGATCCGGGACACCTTACGAGCAGTACTTC. Full variable domain (outside the CDR3, taken from reference TRBV5-6 and TRBJ2-7): DAGVTQSPTHLIKTRGQQVTLRCSPKSGHDTVSWYQQALGQGPQFIFQYYEEEERQRGNFPDRFSGHQFPNYSSELNVNALLLGDSALYLCASSGSGTPYEQYFGPGTRLTVT.

The chain has TRBV6-1 and TRBJ2-7; D not certain. CDR3 size: 13 residues. Looked up from germline, CDR1 is MNHNS and CDR2 is SASEGT. With 7 bases removed from V and 2 bases from J, the gap between germline ends came to 12 bases. CDR3 sequence (DNA): TGTGCCAGCAAGGATCAAACCCCCTACGAGCAGTACTTC. Translated, it gives CASKDQTPYEQYF.

A single count supports this clone. The V and J genes are TRBV2 and TRBJ1-2, with TRBD1 identical over 9 bases. The germline CDR1 and CDR2 sequences are SNHLY and FYNNEI. The J segment lost 2 bases and the V segment lost 5 bases, leaving 6 bases of the junction unmatched. The CDR3 spans 15 residues. The CDR3 spells CASSYGQGQNYGYTF. CDR3 in DNA: TGTGCCAGCAGTTACGGACAGGGGCAAAACTATGGCTACACCTTC.

This clone has a single count. The rearrangement links TRBV6-1 to TRBJ2-7, with D possibly TRBD2 on 5 matching bases. The germline gives CDR1 MNHNS, CDR2 SASEGT. This CDR3 region has 15 residues. V gave up 0 bases and J gave up 5 bases, with 14 bases separating them. The CDR3 reads CASSEAIRGGDEQYF. In nucleotides, the CDR3 is TGTGCCAGCAGTGAAGCAATCCGGGGTGGGGACGAGCAGTACTTC.

The V gene is TRBV19, the J gene TRBJ2-5; no firm D call. Germline assignment: CDR1 LNHDA and CDR2 SQIVND (reference sequence). Trimming removed 3 bases from V and 7 bases from J, with 18 bases in between. CDR3 length equals 15 residues. The CDR3 is CASSITGSNPRTQYF. The CDR3 DNA reads as TGTGCCAGTAGTATCACCGGCTCAAACCCAAGGACCCAGTACTTC.

The chain has TRBV18 and TRBJ2-7; 10 bases line up with TRBD1. V gave up 0 bases and J gave up 6 bases; unmatched junction bases: 5. Germline V CDR1 and CDR2: KGHSH, LQKENI. The CDR3 totals 15 residues. The CDR3, as DNA: TGTGCCAGCTCACCACCGCAGGGACAGGGGTCCGAGCAGTACTTC. Translated: CASSPPQGQGSEQYF.

The chain links TRBV19 to TRBJ1-6; D remains unclear. This CDR3 comprises 17 residues. Deletions cut 4 bases from V and 1 base from J, with 14 bases between. Germline lookup yields CDR1 LNHDA and CDR2 SQIVND (reference sequence). CDR3 residues: CASSTGGFESYNSPLHF. The CDR3 nucleotides are TGTGCCAGTAGTACGGGCGGCTTTGAGTCCTATAATTCACCCCTCCACTTT.